This T cell receptor beta chain was obtained from a study of OX40 agonist ivuxolimab in advanced cancers. For this clone: The target antigen is unknown.

General study results and limits: Relative to CD4+, CD8+ T cells held more expanded clones on average.

Patients were ineligible given autoimmune disease history or systemic immunosuppression. Libraries were prepared by immunoSEQ multiplex PCR; TCRdb keeps only in-frame clonotypes and omits some of them. This sample carries roughly 58,000 clones, around nine tenths of them seen once, and the ten largest clones take under 0.8%. Losses at the gene ends were 3 bases for V and 4 bases for J; bases not matched to a gene: 8. This CDR3 comprises 15 residues. Germline V gene lookup returns CDR1 SEHNR and CDR2 FQNEAQ (reference sequence). This specimen was CD4+ or CD8+ T cells sorted from blood, taken in a trial of the OX40 agonist ivuxolimab. This sequence joins TRBV7-9 and TRBJ2-5; 7 nucleotides match TRBD2. The sequence was collected from an adult with an advanced solid tumor such as melanoma, head and neck, liver or kidney cancer. This CDR3 is CASSFLGEGRETQYF. CDR3 DNA: TGTGCCAGCAGCTTTTTAGGGGAGGGCAGAGAGACCCAGTACTTC.